This T cell receptor beta chain was recovered during a study of CXCR3-negative and CXCR3-positive naive CD8 T cells. Study outcomes and limitations: Memory CD8+ cells showed much lower diversity, while both naive subsets displayed comparably high diversity.

Germline CDR1 and CDR2: SGHRS and YFSETQ. The CDR3 runs to 17 residues. Libraries of TRB cDNA were made by 5' RACE and carried UMIs. TCRdb reprocessed the 5' RACE reads, with one entry per CDR3 protein and no DNA. The sample includes a few thousand distinct CDR3 sequences. According to its frequency, this clonotype is medium-sized. Its antigen is not identified. The sample consisted of naive CXCR3- CD8+ T cells from blood. Indicated subset: CD45RO-CCR7+CD27+CD95- naive CD8+ T cells lacking CXCR3 (TNR3-). This sequence was found in a human donor in good health. Some clones in this sample may be carry-over from other donors' samples. The rearrangement uses TRBV5-1 and TRBJ2-3. This chain's CDR3 is CASSLAGLLRSTDTQYF.